The 19 T cell receptor beta chains below were found in one sample sequenced in a study of beta chain features in type 1 diabetes. The entirety of the isolated RNA underwent reverse transcription, so expressed TCRB transcripts were sequenced. Sequencing used immunoSEQ multiplex PCR; TCRdb keeps in-frame clones, though not all of them. Here the sample spans fewer than 900,000 clones, roughly a sixth being singletons. Sequenced sample: naive CD4+ T cells from blood. Every receptor here comes from a woman younger than 35 in good health.

The chain carries TRBV27 and TRBJ2-7; D perhaps matches TRBD1 (6 bases). CDR3 size: 17 residues. Looked up from germline, CDR1 is MNHEY and CDR2 is SMNVEV (reference sequence). Trimming stripped 5 bases from V and 1 base from J, with 21 bases between. This chain's CDR3 is CASSPRWGLKESYEQYF. CDR3 sequence (DNA): TGTGCCAGCAGTCCCCGTTGGGGGCTCAAGGAATCCTACGAGCAGTACTTC.

J is TRBJ2-1 and V is TRBV7-3, with D tentatively TRBD1 or TRBD2 (5 bases each). V was trimmed by 4 bases and J by 6 bases, leaving 13 bases between them. Germline loops: CDR1 SGHTA, CDR2 FQGTGA. This CDR3 region has 14 residues. CDR3 region: CASSSGGGVNEQFF. In nucleotides, the CDR3 is TGTGCCAGCAGCTCTGGGGGTGGGGTCAATGAGCAGTTCTTC. Drawing the rest from reference TRBV7-3 and TRBJ2-1, the complete variable domain is GAGVSQTPSNKVTEKGKYVELRCDPISGHTALYWYRQSLGQGPEFLIYFQGTGAADDSGLPNDRFFAVRPEGSVSTLKIQRTERGDSAVYLCASSSGGGVNEQFFGPGTRLTVL.

This clone was seen only a few times. The genes are TRBV11-3 and TRBJ2-2; no reliable D call. This CDR3 spans 13 amino acids. V lost 5 bases to trimming and J lost 6 bases, with 10 bases between them. Germline CDR1 SGHNT, CDR2 YENEEA. CDR3 loop: CASSPPAAGELFF. Here the CDR3 DNA reads TGTGCCAGCAGCCCGCCGGCCGCCGGGGAGCTGTTTTTT. The complete variable domain, with remaining parts taken from reference TRBV11-3 and TRBJ2-2, reads EAGVVQSPRYKIIEKKQPVAFWCNPISGHNTLYWYLQNLGQGPELLIRYENEEAVDDSQLPKDRFSAERLKGVDSTLKIQPAELGDSAVYLCASSPPAAGELFFGEGSRLTVL.

This chain links TRBV7-9 with TRBJ1-3, with no clear D. From germline, CDR1 is SEHNR and CDR2 FQNEAQ (reference sequence). Trimming cost V 8 bases and J 0 bases, with 14 bases left between them. The CDR3 is 15 amino acids. The DNA for the CDR3 is TGTGCCAGCCTCTCCTCGGGAATCTCTGGAAACACCATATATTTT. Translation gives CASLSSGISGNTIYF.

This clone was found a few times. V gene TRBV10-3 combines with J gene TRBJ2-2; 10 bases match TRBD2. The CDR3 has 16 residues. Losses at the gene ends were 3 bases for V and 5 bases for J; bases not matched to a gene: 6. The germline V gene encodes CDR1 ENHRY and CDR2 SYGVKD. CDR3 protein: CAISDLAGVSTGELFF. CDR3 nucleotide sequence: TGTGCCATCAGTGATCTAGCGGGAGTTTCGACCGGGGAGCTGTTTTTT.

This clone turned up a few times. J is TRBJ1-5 and V is TRBV28; D is ambiguous. Trimming cost V 6 bases and J 0 bases, with 9 bases left between them. Germline assignment: CDR1 MDHEN and CDR2 SYDVKM. The CDR3 length is 14 residues. The CDR3 here is CASRRDFSNQPQHF. The CDR3, as DNA: TGTGCCAGCAGACGGGATTTTAGCAATCAGCCCCAGCATTTT.

This chain links TRBV2 with TRBJ1-4; TRBD1 might be the D (5 bases). The CDR3 has 12 residues. V shed 6 bases and J shed 16 bases, with 18 bases lying between them. Germline V gene sequence: CDR1 SNHLY, CDR2 FYNNEI. The CDR3 protein is CASRDSGTASFF. CDR3 bases: TGTGCCAGCAGGGATTCCGGGACCGCTTCGTTTTTT.

The table lists this clone with many counts. The V and J genes are TRBV28 and TRBJ2-1; D not resolved. Trimming shortened V by 2 bases and J by 11 bases, and 10 bases separated the two germline ends. The CDR3 spans 12 residues. The V gene's germline CDR1 is MDHEN and CDR2 SYDVKM. DNA for the CDR3: TGTGCCAGCAGTTTACCAGCGCGAAAGCAGTTCTTC. Translated: CASSLPARKQFF.

This clone was picked up a small number of times. The chain is built from TRBV7-2 and TRBJ2-1; 9 bases are shared with TRBD2. V trimming: 3 bases; J trimming: 8 bases; junction bases outside the gene matches: 2. Germline CDR1 is SGHTA and CDR2 is FQGNSA. This CDR3 is built from 13 residues. The chain's CDR3 is CASSFGLAHEQFF. Here the CDR3 DNA reads TGTGCCAGCAGCTTTGGACTAGCGCATGAGCAGTTCTTC.

In nucleotides, the CDR3 is TGTGCCATCAGTGACCGCGGGGAGCTGTTTTTT. Its protein product is CAISDRGELFF. The chain is built from TRBV10-3 and TRBJ2-2; unclear D gene. This CDR3 has 11 amino acids. V gave up 3 bases and J gave up 7 bases, with 3 bases separating them. Germline V gene data show CDR1 as ENHRY and CDR2 as SYGVKD.

This clone was detected only a few times. Other nucleotide sequences in the sample specify the same CDR3. The chain is built from TRBV2 and TRBJ2-5; possibly TRBD1 for D (6 bases). The germline V and J ends were trimmed by 5 bases and 1 base, with 11 bases remaining between them. The germline gives CDR1 SNHLY, CDR2 FYNNEI. The CDR3 has 14 residues. The DNA for the CDR3 is TGTGCCAGCAGTTTACAGGGCGGCCAAGAGACCCAGTACTTC. Translated: CASSLQGGQETQYF.

The V gene is TRBV28, the J gene TRBJ2-7, with D maybe TRBD1 (6 bases). Trimming removed 0 bases at V and 2 bases at J, with 8 bases between. CDR1 is MDHEN and CDR2 is SYDVKM in the germline V gene. The CDR3 is made up of 14 amino acids. CDR3 residues: CASSLWDSPYEQYF. Here the CDR3 DNA reads TGTGCCAGCAGTTTATGGGACAGTCCCTACGAGCAGTACTTC.

The chain uses TRBV7-2 and TRBJ1-6, with TRBD1 matching 7 bases. The CDR3 extends over 16 amino acids. Germline lookup yields CDR1 SGHTA and CDR2 FQGNSA. V dropped 5 bases and J dropped 7; count of bases not matched to a gene: 11. The CDR3 protein is CASSLQGGRSNSPLHF. The DNA for the CDR3 is TGTGCCAGCAGCCTCCAGGGGGGACGGTCCAATTCACCCCTCCACTTT.

About this clone: Other DNA variants within this sample encode the same CDR3. The chain combines TRBV2 with TRBJ2-3, with TRBD1 matching 7 bases. There are 14 residues in the CDR3. Unmatched junction bases numbered 6, after V lost 4 bases and J lost 5 bases. Germline values: CDR1 SNHLY, CDR2 FYNNEI. Here the CDR3 reads CASSVVQGVDTQYF. The CDR3 DNA reads TGTGCCAGCAGTGTAGTCCAGGGGGTAGATACGCAGTATTTT.

This clone showed up just a few times. J is TRBJ2-7 and V is TRBV7-3; TRBD1 or TRBD2 may be the D gene (5 bases each). The CDR3 runs to 13 residues. Germline assignment: CDR1 SGHTA and CDR2 FQGTGA. Trimming removed 0 bases at V and 5 bases at J, with 8 bases between. The CDR3 region is CASSLTRDHEQYF. As DNA, the CDR3 is TGTGCCAGCAGCTTAACAAGGGACCACGAGCAGTACTTC. The variable domain in full, completed from reference TRBV7-3 and TRBJ2-7, reads GAGVSQTPSNKVTEKGKYVELRCDPISGHTALYWYRQSLGQGPEFLIYFQGTGAADDSGLPNDRFFAVRPEGSVSTLKIQRTERGDSAVYLCASSLTRDHEQYFGPGTRLTVT.

This clone has more than one count but fewer than ten. The chain is built from TRBV4-2 and TRBJ1-1; 7 bases are a match to TRBD1. V was clipped by 4 bases and J by 0 bases; unmatched bases: 8. The germline gives CDR1 LGHNA, CDR2 YNFKEQ. This CDR3 is built from 16 residues. CDR3: CASSLDQGTVNTEAFF. As DNA, the CDR3 is TGTGCCAGCAGCCTCGACCAGGGGACAGTGAACACTGAAGCTTTCTTT.

The genes are TRBV5-1 and TRBJ2-7; 9 nucleotides match TRBD1. After removal of 1 base from V and 4 bases from J, the junction contained 6 bases not matched to a gene. The CDR3 is 15 residues long. Germline V gene data show CDR1 as SGHRS and CDR2 as YFSETQ. The chain's CDR3 is CASSLSGQGIYEQYF. CDR3 sequence (DNA): TGCGCCAGCAGCTTGTCCGGACAGGGGATTTACGAGCAGTACTTC.

This clone was detected a few times. The V and J genes are TRBV7-2 and TRBJ2-5; 7 bases match TRBD1. This CDR3 has 13 residues. Germline V gives CDR1 SGHTA, CDR2 FQGNSA. The ends lost 5 bases at V and 5 bases at J; junction bases unmatched: 5. CDR3 residues: CASSRGRRETQYF. CDR3 coding DNA: TGTGCCAGCAGCAGGGGGCGACGGGAGACCCAGTACTTC.

Of note for this clone: Other DNA variants within this sample encode the same CDR3. The chain links TRBV27 to TRBJ2-5; 8 bases agree with TRBD1. Trimming cost V 8 bases and J 4 bases; bases outside gene matches: 6. CDR1 is MNHEY and CDR2 is SMNVEV in the germline V gene (reference sequence). The CDR3 loop spans 13 amino acids. The CDR3 DNA sequence: TGTGCCAGCTCACGACAGGGGCGAGAGACCCAGTACTTC. Residues: CASSRQGRETQYF.